Below are 11 T cell receptor beta chains sequenced from a single sample in a study of CD8+ T cells in alopecia areata. The sequencing template was cDNA reverse transcribed from extracted RNA. Method: immunoSEQ multiplex PCR; TCRdb's copy keeps in-frame clones and lacks some. The sample has under 350,000 clones, none seen only once. On the basis of CD4, CD8alpha, NKG2D, NKG2ACE and other markers, pooled cutaneous lymph node cells were sorted. The sample taken for sequencing was CD4+ T cells sorted from a lymph node. These receptors originate from a C3H/HeJ mouse with alopecia areata. Mice of this strain are of MHC haplotype H2-k.

Worth noting for this clone: Gene names refer to mouse genes. The sequence runs out 4 residues before the end of the CDR3; the remainder is reconstructed from the germline J gene. The V call is TRBV13-3, the J call TRBJ2-4, with D possibly matching TRBD1 (6 bases). The CDR3 runs to 14 residues. Germline V lookup: CDR1 NNHDY, CDR2 SYVADS. The CDR3 spells CASSDAGTKNTLYF. The part of the CDR3 DNA that was read is TGTGCCAGCAGTGATGCTGGGACAAAAAAC.

Details on this clone: The listed genes are named as in mouse. The read is 4 residues too short to cover the CDR3 end, so that end is filled in from the germline J gene. The rearrangement links TRBV5 to TRBJ2-7; D is ambiguous. Germline V lookup: CDR1 LGHNA, CDR2 YNLKQL (reference sequence). The CDR3 has 13 amino acids. The chain's CDR3 is CASSQDLQYEQYF. The part of the CDR3 DNA that was read is TGTGCCAGCAGCCAAGATTTACAGTAT.

This clone was detected a few times. The listed genes are named as in mouse. The observed sequence ends 4 residues before the CDR3 terminus, with the missing tail filled in from the germline J gene. The chain carries TRBV5 and TRBJ2-5, with D possibly TRBD2 on 6 matching bases. The V and J ends lost 2 bases and 1 base respectively, with 10 bases between them. Germline-derived CDR1 and CDR2 are LGHNA and YNLKQL (reference sequence). The CDR3 has 15 amino acids. Here the CDR3 reads CASSQMGVYQDTQYF. The DNA read from the CDR3 is TGTGCCAGCAGCCAAATGGGGGTGTACCAAGAC.

As concerns this clone: Germline and genes here are mouse. With the read ending 4 residues before the CDR3 end, the germline J gene is used to fill in that end. The gene calls are TRBV4 and TRBJ1-2, with 9 bases lining up with TRBD1. V gave up 6 bases and J gave up 4 bases; unmatched junction bases: 6. Per germline, CDR1 LGHDT and CDR2 YNNKQL (reference sequence). The CDR3 covers 14 residues. The sequenced part of the CDR3 DNA is TGTGCCAGCAGAAACAGGGGGCGAGGCTCC. Translated: CASRNRGRGS. The whole CDR3 region reads CASRNRGRGSDYTF.

In the case of this clone: The germline and genes are mouse ones. The read is 4 residues too short to cover the CDR3 end, so that end is filled in from the germline J gene. The same CDR3 can be traced to other DNA sequences in this sample. The chain is built from TRBV14 and TRBJ2-7, with a tentative D call TRBD1 (5 bases). Germline V gives CDR1 SGHDT, CDR2 FRDEAV. Trimming left V 5 bases short and J 3 bases short, with 9 bases between. CDR3 length: 12 residues. The CDR3 protein is CASSPTVYEQYF. Incomplete CDR3 DNA: TGTGCCAGCAGCCCGACAGTCTAT.

In this sample, this clone turned up a few times. The gene symbols are mouse symbols. Read data end 4 residues before the CDR3 end; the end is taken from the germline J gene. The chain couples TRBV13-1 to TRBJ2-5; 10 bases fit TRBD1. The length of the CDR3 is 15 residues. The V segment lost 3 bases and the J segment 2 bases; nucleotides outside the gene matches: 3. The V gene's germline CDR1 is NSHNY and CDR2 SYGAGN. CDR3 sequence reads: CASSGQGAGQDTQYF. Incomplete CDR3 DNA: TGTGCCAGCAGTGGACAGGGGGCCGGCCAAGAC.

Turning to this clone: Gene labels here are mouse ones. The read ends 4 residues early relative to the CDR3; the germline J gene fills the gap. The chain joins TRBV13-3 to TRBJ2-3; 7 bases line up with TRBD1. Per the germline V gene, CDR1 is NNHDY and CDR2 is SYVADS. J lost 2 bases, V lost 5 bases, and 8 bases had no gene match. This CDR3 spans 15 amino acids. The part of the CDR3 DNA that was read is TGTGCCAGCAGCGTTGACAGGGCTGATGCAGAA. Its protein product is CASSVDRADAE. From start to end, the CDR3 is CASSVDRADAETLYF.

A note on this clone: Genes and germline are mouse. The read comes to an end 4 residues before the CDR3 does, leaving the germline J gene to fill in the end. The genes are TRBV13-1 and TRBJ2-2; the match to TRBD1 covers 7 bases. The CDR3 runs to 16 residues. Losses at the gene ends were 3 bases for V and 2 bases for J; bases not matched to a gene: 7. Germline CDR1 is NSHNY and CDR2 is SYGAGN. CDR3 DNA, as far as it was read: TGTGCCAGCAGTGCTCCCACGACAGGGAACACCGGG. Protein sequence: CASSAPTTGNTG. The whole CDR3 is CASSAPTTGNTGQLYF.

This clone was seen only a few times. Gene labels here are mouse ones. The CDR3 extends 4 residues past the end of the read, so its final part is completed from the germline J gene. Other DNA sequences within the sample encode an identical CDR3. This chain joins TRBV13-1 and TRBJ1-1, with D possibly being TRBD1 (6 bases). The CDR3 contains 13 residues. Germline CDR1 is NSHNY and CDR2 is SYGAGN. The CDR3 loop is CASKTGGAGEVFF. The CDR3 bases that were read are TGTGCCAGCAAGACTGGGGGGGCGGGA.

This clone was seen only a few times. Gene names refer to mouse genes. The read ends 4 residues early relative to the CDR3; the germline J gene fills the gap. The V and J genes are TRBV5 and TRBJ1-2, with D possibly being TRBD1 (6 bases). There are 13 residues in the CDR3. Germline assignment: CDR1 LGHNA and CDR2 YNLKQL (reference sequence). With 0 bases removed from V and 4 bases from J, the gap between germline ends came to 6 bases. CDR3 in amino acids: CASSQEGGSDYTF. The CDR3 bases that were read are TGTGCCAGCAGCCAAGAAGGGGGCTCC.

About this clone itself: These gene names are mouse names. The read halts 4 residues ahead of the CDR3 end, with the missing end drawn from the germline J gene. The V gene is TRBV13-1, the J gene TRBJ2-1; TRBD2 aligns across 8 bases. The CDR3 is 14 amino acids. V shed 5 bases, J shed 5 bases, and the junction held 6 bases outside the gene matches. Germline CDR1 reads NSHNY; CDR2 reads SYGAGN. The CDR3 region is CASSRLGRDAEQFF. CDR3 DNA, as far as it was read: TGTGCCAGCAGCCGACTGGGGAGGGATGCT.